The clone carrying this T cell receptor beta chain has just a few counts. What it binds is not known. This record belongs to a study of T cells in localized non-small cell lung cancer. Regarding the study as a whole: Density of T cells in blood, when higher, went with longer overall survival.

The CDR3 sequence is 20 residues long. The V gene end was trimmed by 2 bases and the J gene end by 1 base; junction bases not matched to a gene: 13. Germline V CDR1 and CDR2: LNHNV, YYDKDF (reference sequence). Using immunoSEQ multiplex PCR, the repertoire was profiled, and TCRdb retains in-frame clones only, with some absent. Counted here are over a thousand clones, about 20% occurring once; the ten biggest clones make up approximately 17%. The specimen was normal lung tissue next to the tumor, collected before any cancer treatment. The chain carries TRBV15 and TRBJ1-3; 11 positions match TRBD1. The sequence was collected from a woman aged 35 to 70 with stage III lung adenocarcinoma. The chain's CDR3 is CATSRNTPRTGGASGNTIYF. For the CDR3, the DNA is TGTGCCACCAGCAGAAACACCCCGCGGACAGGGGGCGCTTCTGGAAACACCATATATTTT.